The rows below give T cell receptor beta chains drawn from one sample of a study of blood T cell repertoires in COVID-19. The data were produced by immunoSEQ multiplex PCR, yet TCRdb's version contains in-frame clones alone and is incomplete. Of more than 200,000 clones listed, around 85% were seen once; the top ten hold roughly 4%. The sample consisted of peripheral blood. The receptors here all came from a woman in her forties with active or convalescent COVID-19. Both conserved end residues are part of each CDR3. The D gene is left open where the match is weak. A row's size may be missing; if present it is once, few, many or a size class.

j_gene,d_gene,abundance,v_gene,CDR3aa,CDR3nt
TRBJ2-1,.,.,TRBV9,CASSVGTVNEQFF,TGTGCCAGCAGCGTAGGAACAGTCAATGAGCAGTTCTTC
TRBJ2-7,.,few,TRBV19,CASSGQLPPHEQYF,TGTGCCAGTAGTGGACAGCTACCTCCCCACGAGCAGTACTTC
TRBJ1-2,.,.,TRBV4-1,CASSPLQGNYGYTF,TGCGCCAGCAGCCCCCTACAGGGTAACTATGGCTACACCTTC
TRBJ1-2,.,few,TRBV18,CASSLPTGYGYTF,TGTGCCAGCTCATTGCCGACAGGCTATGGCTACACCTTC
TRBJ2-7,.,.,TRBV10-2,CASGGRNSYEQYF,TGCGCCAGCGGGGGCAGGAACTCCTACGAGCAGTACTTC
TRBJ1-1,.,.,TRBV5-1,CASSLVGLTEAFF,TGCGCCAGCAGCTTGGTGGGGCTGACTGAAGCTTTCTTT
TRBJ1-5,TRBD1,.,TRBV2,CASSGGQGYQPQHF,TGTGCCAGCAGTGGGGGACAGGGCTATCAGCCCCAGCATTTT
TRBJ2-7,.,.,TRBV7-2,CASSSTAYEQYF,TGTGCCAGCAGCTCGACAGCCTACGAGCAGTACTTC
TRBJ2-7,TRBD1,.,TRBV27,CASSSRDRGGNEQYF,TGTGCCAGCAGTTCTCGAGACAGGGGTGGCAACGAGCAGTACTTC
TRBJ2-2,TRBD1,.,TRBV2,CASSEGTGMGFRGTGELFF,TGTGCCAGCAGCGAGGGGACAGGGATGGGATTCAGGGGAACCGGGGAGCTGTTTTTT
TRBJ2-1,TRBD2,.,TRBV5-1,CASSYAPSGGAYNEQFF,TGCGCCAGCAGTTACGCCCCTAGCGGGGGGGCCTACAATGAGCAGTTCTTC
TRBJ2-3,.,.,TRBV3-1/TRBV3-2,CASSQRGGPSDTQYF,TGTGCCAGCAGCCAAAGGGGGGGCCCTTCAGATACGCAGTATTTT
TRBJ1-2,.,.,TRBV5-1,CASSLSGGPSYGYTF,TGCGCCAGCAGCTTGTCGGGGGGGCCAAGCTATGGCTACACCTTC
TRBJ1-4,.,.,TRBV6-5,CASSSGLTNEKLFF,TGTGCCAGCAGTTCCGGACTTACCAATGAAAAACTGTTTTTT
TRBJ2-7,.,.,TRBV19,CASSIGLSQGEQYF,TGTGCCAGTAGTATCGGGCTGTCCCAGGGCGAGCAGTACTTC
TRBJ1-6,.,.,TRBV7-2,CASSARLGEGSPLHF,TGTGCCAGCAGCGCCCGACTGGGAGAGGGTTCACCCCTCCACTTT
TRBJ1-6,.,.,TRBV20-1,CSASPSYNSPLHF,TGCAGTGCTAGTCCCAGTTATAATTCACCCCTCCACTTT
TRBJ1-5,.,.,TRBV28,CASSLTEGVRQPQHF,TGTGCCAGCAGTTTAACCGAGGGAGTAAGGCAGCCCCAGCATTTT
TRBJ2-3,TRBD2,.,TRBV24-1,CATSASGGTDTQYF,TGTGCCACCAGTGCTTCGGGGGGGACAGATACGCAGTATTTT
TRBJ1-1,.,.,TRBV6-5,CASSYRREGDAFF,TGTGCCAGCAGTTACCGGAGAGAGGGTGACGCTTTCTTT
TRBJ2-5,TRBD2,.,TRBV6-1,CASSATSGGYAETQYF,TGTGCCAGCAGTGCCACTAGCGGGGGGTATGCGGAGACCCAGTACTTC
TRBJ2-5,.,once,TRBV9,CASSVGTAQETQYF,TGTGCCAGCAGCGTAGGGACAGCCCAAGAGACCCAGTACTTC
TRBJ2-5,TRBD2,.,TRBV10-3,CAISGRGEETQYF,TGTGCCATCAGTGGCCGGGGGGAGGAGACCCAGTACTTC
TRBJ1-4,.,once,TRBV5-4,CASSLGREPEKLFF,TGTGCCAGCAGCTTGGGGCGGGAGCCTGAAAAACTGTTTTTT
TRBJ1-5,TRBD1,.,TRBV18,CASSPTGGGRGNQPQHF,TGTGCCAGCTCACCAACAGGGGGCGGTAGGGGCAATCAGCCCCAGCATTTT
TRBJ2-7,TRBD1,.,TRBV19,CASSMGQASYEQYF,TGTGCCAGTAGTATGGGACAGGCTTCCTACGAGCAGTACTTC
TRBJ1-1,.,.,TRBV27,CASSQIGRGNTEAFF,TGTGCCAGCAGTCAAATCGGTCGGGGGAACACTGAAGCTTTCTTT
TRBJ1-2,TRBD1,.,TRBV27,CASSFIGTGIYGYTF,TGTGCCAGCAGTTTTATCGGGACAGGAATCTATGGCTACACCTTC
TRBJ2-7,TRBD2,.,TRBV18,CASSPTGTNEQYF,TGTGCCAGCTCACCGACCGGGACTAACGAGCAGTACTTC
TRBJ2-5,.,once,TRBV12-3/TRBV12-4,CASSKMETQYF,TGTGCCAGCAGCAAAATGGAGACCCAGTACTTC
TRBJ2-1,TRBD2,.,TRBV6-5,CASRQAGGRVEQFF,TGTGCCAGCAGGCAAGCGGGGGGGCGGGTTGAGCAGTTCTTC
TRBJ1-5,TRBD1,once,TRBV11-2,CASSLAGTENQPQHF,TGTGCCAGCAGCTTAGCCGGGACAGAGAATCAGCCCCAGCATTTT
TRBJ1-1,TRBD1,.,TRBV6-5,CASSRQGTEAFF,TGTGCCAGCAGTCGACAGGGGACTGAAGCTTTCTTT
TRBJ1-6,.,.,TRBV10-1,CASSDGSSPLHF,TGCGCCAGCAGTGACGGTTCATCGCCCCTCCACTTT
TRBJ2-1,TRBD1,.,TRBV2,CASRTPRGRINEQFF,TGTGCCAGCAGAACCCCCAGGGGGCGGATAAATGAGCAGTTCTTC
TRBJ2-1,TRBD2,.,TRBV5-1,CASSLGLAVSGNEQFF,TGCGCCAGCAGCTTGGGGCTAGCGGTTTCGGGAAATGAGCAGTTCTTC
TRBJ2-7,TRBD2,.,TRBV7-9,CASSLTSAYDEQYF,TGTGCCAGCAGCTTAACTAGCGCTTATGACGAGCAGTACTTC
TRBJ2-1,TRBD1,.,TRBV5-1,CASSPDRNNEQFF,TGCGCCAGCAGCCCGGACAGGAACAATGAGCAGTTCTTC
TRBJ2-1,.,.,TRBV7-2,CASSLLALRGGFYNEQFF,TGTGCCAGCAGCTTACTGGCTCTCAGGGGAGGGTTCTACAATGAGCAGTTCTTC
TRBJ2-2,.,.,TRBV5-4,CASSLFGGSGELFF,TGTGCCAGCAGCTTGTTCGGAGGGAGCGGGGAGCTGTTTTTT
TRBJ1-6,.,.,TRBV29-1,CSVEDLAESSYNSPLHF,TGCAGCGTTGAAGATCTGGCGGAGAGCTCCTATAATTCACCCCTCCACTTT
TRBJ1-6,.,.,TRBV2,CASSPISSYNSPLHF,TGTGCCAGCAGCCCCATTAGCTCCTATAATTCACCCCTCCACTTT
TRBJ2-7,TRBD2,many,TRBV3-1/TRBV3-2,CASSQGGGAYEQYF,TGTGCCAGCAGCCAAGGCGGGGGGGCCTACGAGCAGTACTTC
TRBJ2-2,.,.,TRBV5-6,CASSSLGANTGELFF,TGTGCCAGCAGCTCACTCGGGGCGAACACCGGGGAGCTGTTTTTT
TRBJ1-1,.,.,TRBV11-3,CASGRREAFF,TGTGCCAGCGGTAGGAGGGAGGCTTTCTTT
TRBJ2-5,.,.,TRBV7-2,CASSSIAGTPSTQYF,TGTGCCAGCAGCTCCATCGCCGGGACTCCCTCGACCCAGTACTTC
TRBJ2-2,.,.,TRBV7-9,CASSPGTGSNTGELFF,TGTGCCAGCAGTCCCGGGACTGGAAGTAACACCGGGGAGCTGTTTTTT
TRBJ1-6,.,.,TRBV7-2,CASSLAARGNSPLHF,TGTGCCAGCAGCTTAGCAGCGCGGGGAAATTCACCCCTCCACTTT
TRBJ1-2,.,.,TRBV9,CASSVAPERHYGYTF,TGTGCCAGCAGCGTAGCTCCAGAGAGGCACTATGGCTACACCTTC
TRBJ2-2,.,.,TRBV30,CAWSSGTTNTGELFF,TGTGCCTGGAGTTCCGGGACAACGAACACCGGGGAGCTGTTTTTT
TRBJ1-2,TRBD1,few,TRBV19,CASNPRRTGYDGYTF,TGTGCCAGTAACCCCCGTCGGACAGGGTATGATGGCTACACCTTC
TRBJ2-5,TRBD2,.,TRBV18,CASSSGLQETQYF,TGTGCCAGCTCGTCGGGACTACAAGAGACCCAGTACTTC
TRBJ2-2,.,.,TRBV20-1,CSASIRGGRTGELFF,TGCAGTGCTAGTATCCGGGGTGGTCGCACCGGGGAGCTGTTTTTT